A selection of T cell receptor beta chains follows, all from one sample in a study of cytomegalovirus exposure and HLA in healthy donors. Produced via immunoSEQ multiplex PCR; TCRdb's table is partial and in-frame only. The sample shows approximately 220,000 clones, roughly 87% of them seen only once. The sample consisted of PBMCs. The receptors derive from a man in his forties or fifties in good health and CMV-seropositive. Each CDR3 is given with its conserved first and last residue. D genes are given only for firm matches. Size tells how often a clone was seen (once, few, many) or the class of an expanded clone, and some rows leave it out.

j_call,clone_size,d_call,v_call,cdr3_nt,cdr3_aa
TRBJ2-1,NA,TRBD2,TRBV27,TGTGCCAGCAGTGCCCCCGAGCGGGAGGAGAATGAGCAGTTCTTC,CASSAPEREENEQFF
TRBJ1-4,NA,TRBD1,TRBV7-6,TGTGCCAGCAGCTTCTCTGACAGGGGAGGTGAAAAACTGTTTTTT,CASSFSDRGGEKLFF
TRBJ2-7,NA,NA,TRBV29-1,TGCAGCGTTGTCAGGGGTCACGAGCAGTACTTC,CSVVRGHEQYF
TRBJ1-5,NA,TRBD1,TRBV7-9,TGTGCCAGCAGTTCAACCGGGACAGGGGGAGCTCAGCCCCAGCATTTT,CASSSTGTGGAQPQHF
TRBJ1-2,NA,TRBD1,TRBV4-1,TGCGCCAGCAGCCAAGAAGCCTTCAGGGACAGGGGAGACTACACCTTC,CASSQEAFRDRGDYTF
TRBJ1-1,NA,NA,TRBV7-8,TGTGCCAGCTTCCAGGACACGTTGGCTGAAGCTTTCTTT,CASFQDTLAEAFF
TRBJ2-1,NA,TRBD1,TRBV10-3,TGTGCCATCAGTGAGGCCACAGGGGGCAATGAGCAGTTCTTC,CAISEATGGNEQFF
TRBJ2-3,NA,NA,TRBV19,TGTGCCAGTAAGGGGCAGGGTCCAGATACGCAGTATTTT,CASKGQGPDTQYF
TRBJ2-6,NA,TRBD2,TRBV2,TGTGCCAGGGGAGGGGATGGGGCCAACGTCCTGACTTTC,CARGGDGANVLTF
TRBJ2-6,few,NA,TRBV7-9,TGTGCCAGCAGACCCCAACAGAGCTCTGGGGCCAACGTCCTGACTTTC,CASRPQQSSGANVLTF
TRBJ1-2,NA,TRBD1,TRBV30,TGTGCCTGGAGCTTAGGGGGCAAGGTCCATGGCTACACCTTC,CAWSLGGKVHGYTF
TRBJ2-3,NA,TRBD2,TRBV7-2,TGTGCCAGCAGCTTCTCCCCGACTAGCTCCAGCACAGATACGCAGTATTTT,CASSFSPTSSSTDTQYF
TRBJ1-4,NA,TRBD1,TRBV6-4,TGTGCCAGCAGTTCGACAGGGGCTCCTAATGAAAAACTGTTTTTT,CASSSTGAPNEKLFF
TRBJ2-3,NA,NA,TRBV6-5,TGTGCCTGCGGATTTGGAGGGAGTGGCACAGATACGCAGTATTTT,CACGFGGSGTDTQYF
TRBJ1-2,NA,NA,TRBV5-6,TGTGCCAGCAGCTTGGCGGCAGGGTTTGGCGGCTACACCTTC,CASSLAAGFGGYTF
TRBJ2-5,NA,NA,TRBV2,TGTGCCAGCAGTGAAAGCGGAGAGACCCAGTACTTC,CASSESGETQYF
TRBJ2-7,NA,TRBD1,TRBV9,TGTGCCAGCAGCGTAGGAGGGACAGCCGCCTACGAGCAGTACTTC,CASSVGGTAAYEQYF
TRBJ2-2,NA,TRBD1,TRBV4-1,TGCGCCAGCAGCCAGACAGGGTCCAACACCGGGGAGCTGTTTTTT,CASSQTGSNTGELFF
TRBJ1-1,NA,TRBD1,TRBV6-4,TGTGCCAGCAGCGCGGGACAGTTGGGTTCTGAAGCTTTCTTT,CASSAGQLGSEAFF
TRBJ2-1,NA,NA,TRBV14,TGTGCCAGCAGCCCACCTTTAGTTTCGGAGCAGTTCTTC,CASSPPLVSEQFF
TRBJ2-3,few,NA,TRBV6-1,TGTGCCAGCAGTGTTTCGGAGGGTACAGATACGCAGTATTTT,CASSVSEGTDTQYF
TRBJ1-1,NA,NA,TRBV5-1,TGCGCCAGCAGCTTCCCGGGGAACACTGAAGCTTTCTTT,CASSFPGNTEAFF
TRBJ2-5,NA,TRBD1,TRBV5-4,TGTGCCAGCAGTCCCCGGCGGACAGGCTTACAAGAGACCCAGTACTTC,CASSPRRTGLQETQYF
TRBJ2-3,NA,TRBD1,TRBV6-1,TGTGCCAGCAGTGACAGGGGGCTGAAAGATACGCAGTATTTT,CASSDRGLKDTQYF
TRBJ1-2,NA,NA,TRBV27,TGTGCCAGCAGTTCCACAGGGTTCTATGGCTACACCTTC,CASSSTGFYGYTF
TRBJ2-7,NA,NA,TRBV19,TGTGCCAGTAGTGGTCCGGAGCGACCCTACGAGCAGTACTTC,CASSGPERPYEQYF